A selection of T cell receptor beta chains follows, all from one sample in a study of OX40 agonist ivuxolimab in advanced cancers. The protocol was immunoSEQ multiplex PCR, while the TCRdb copy is restricted to in-frame clones and leaves out a portion. The sample consists of around 62,000 clones, about 90% of them appearing once. The source was CD4+ or CD8+ T cells sorted from blood, collected in a trial of the OX40 agonist ivuxolimab. These receptors all come from an adult with an advanced solid tumor such as melanoma, head and neck, liver or kidney cancer. The CDR3 runs from the conserved cysteine through the conserved F or W. Each record gives: V gene, clone size, J gene, D gene, CDR3 protein. The D gene is left open where the match is weak. Clone sizes are given selectively: once, few, many, or a class where the clone is expanded.

TRBV18,NA,TRBJ2-3,TRBD2,CASSGLAGGADTQYF
TRBV6-6,NA,TRBJ1-2,NA,CASSYREGGYGYTF
TRBV21-1,once,TRBJ2-7,NA,CASSFRDRGSYEQYF
TRBV19,NA,TRBJ2-6,NA,CASSIDGGSGANVLTF
TRBV7-9,NA,TRBJ2-3,NA,CASSPTTDTQYF
TRBV4-1,NA,TRBJ1-2,NA,CASSQGPLGGGYTF
TRBV18,NA,TRBJ2-7,NA,CASSPKVDQPYEQYF
TRBV2,NA,TRBJ2-1,NA,CASSENWTGRDEQFF
TRBV7-2,NA,TRBJ2-3,NA,CASSLALLGDTQYF
TRBV7-6,NA,TRBJ2-7,NA,CASSLAIGQATYEQYF
TRBV4-1,NA,TRBJ2-3,NA,CASSQVAGQGDTQYF
TRBV28,NA,TRBJ2-1,TRBD1,CASSSGTGGRAGTEQFF
TRBV2,once,TRBJ2-2,NA,CASAILAVNTGELFF
TRBV2,once,TRBJ1-1,TRBD1,CASSPGQRTEAFF
TRBV18,NA,TRBJ1-1,TRBD1,CASSTDDRVLGTEAFF
TRBV5-1,NA,TRBJ2-7,TRBD1,CASRYNDRVAYEQYF
TRBV5-1,few,TRBJ2-7,TRBD2,CASRPGLAVGYEQYF
TRBV6-6,NA,TRBJ1-5,NA,CASTPDRSFLNQPQHF
TRBV7-3,NA,TRBJ1-2,NA,CASSLARGSYGYTF
TRBV7-9,once,TRBJ2-7,NA,CASSASGTYEQYF
TRBV13,NA,TRBJ2-3,NA,CASSLGTGAGPSTDTQYF
TRBV4-2,NA,TRBJ1-5,NA,CASSQDRGQPQHF
TRBV29-1,NA,TRBJ1-3,NA,CSVDDGSSGNTIYF
TRBV19,NA,TRBJ1-3,NA,CASSGSGSGNTIYF
TRBV9,NA,TRBJ1-1,NA,CASSVIPQGHTEAFF
TRBV5-1,NA,TRBJ2-1,NA,CASSLSQASSYNEQFF
TRBV15,NA,TRBJ2-7,NA,CATSRDLGSSYEQYF
TRBV18,NA,TRBJ2-1,NA,CASSLEGQYNEQFF
TRBV19,NA,TRBJ1-1,TRBD1,CASSIEGGQGYPEAFF
TRBV6-5,NA,TRBJ1-1,TRBD1,CASSYSRGQGGTEAFF
TRBV19,NA,TRBJ1-2,TRBD1,CASSPGQDYGYTF
TRBV7-9,NA,TRBJ1-5,TRBD1,CASSGTGGLGNQPQHF
TRBV28,NA,TRBJ1-5,NA,CASTPEVSNQPQHF
TRBV7-3,NA,TRBJ1-6,NA,CASSTTWNSPLHF
TRBV15,NA,TRBJ1-1,TRBD1,CATRQAGGTEAFF
TRBV4-2,NA,TRBJ2-1,TRBD2,CASSQDLPAGGLARYNEQFF
TRBV6-6,NA,TRBJ1-1,NA,CASSWGRGNIAFF
TRBV18,NA,TRBJ2-7,NA,CASSVNRGPSYEQYF
TRBV5-1,NA,TRBJ1-1,NA,CASSSYKGTEAFF
TRBV30,NA,TRBJ1-2,NA,CAWSHNGYTF
TRBV11-2,few,TRBJ2-1,TRBD2,CASRRTSGNTYNEQFF
TRBV18,NA,TRBJ1-1,NA,CASSPGTLSNTEAFF
TRBV13,NA,TRBJ2-2,NA,CASSFSGTGNTGELFF
TRBV28,NA,TRBJ1-2,NA,CASSLDTYGYTF
TRBV19,NA,TRBJ2-5,TRBD1,CASSINRGRETQYF
TRBV18,NA,TRBJ2-6,NA,CASSPDISGANVLTF
TRBV19,NA,TRBJ2-1,NA,CASRRPGSRYNEQFF
TRBV20-1,NA,TRBJ2-7,TRBD2,CSGLAFYEQYF
TRBV25-1,NA,TRBJ1-4,NA,CASSEWYLNEKLFF
TRBV5-4,NA,TRBJ2-3,TRBD1,CASSLTGAYTDTQYF
TRBV5-1,NA,TRBJ2-2,TRBD2,CASSSRLAGTFPTGELFF
TRBV6-6,NA,TRBJ1-2,NA,CASEGAGYTF
TRBV5-6,NA,TRBJ2-5,TRBD1,CASSRQGRETQYF